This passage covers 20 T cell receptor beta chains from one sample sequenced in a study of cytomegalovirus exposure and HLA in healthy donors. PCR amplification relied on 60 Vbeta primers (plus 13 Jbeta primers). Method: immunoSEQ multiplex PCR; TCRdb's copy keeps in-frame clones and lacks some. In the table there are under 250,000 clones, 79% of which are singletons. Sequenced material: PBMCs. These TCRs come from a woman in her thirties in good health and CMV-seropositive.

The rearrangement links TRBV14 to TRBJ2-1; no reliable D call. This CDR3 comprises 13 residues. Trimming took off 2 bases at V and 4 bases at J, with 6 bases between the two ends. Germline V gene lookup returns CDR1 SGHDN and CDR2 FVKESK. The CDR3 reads CASSQTVYNEQFF. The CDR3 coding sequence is TGTGCCAGCAGCCAAACTGTTTACAATGAGCAGTTCTTC.

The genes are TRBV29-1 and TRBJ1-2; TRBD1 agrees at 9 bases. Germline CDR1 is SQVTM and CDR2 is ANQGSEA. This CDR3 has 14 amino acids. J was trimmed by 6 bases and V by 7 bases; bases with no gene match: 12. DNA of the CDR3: TGCAGCGCGGGAGCCGGGACAGGGTTTAATGGCTACACCTTC. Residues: CSAGAGTGFNGYTF.

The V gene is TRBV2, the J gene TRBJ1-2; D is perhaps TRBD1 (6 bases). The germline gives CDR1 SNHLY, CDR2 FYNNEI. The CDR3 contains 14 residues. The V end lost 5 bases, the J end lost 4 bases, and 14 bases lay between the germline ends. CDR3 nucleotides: TGTGCCAGCAGTTCGAAGCAGGGGCCCTATGGCTACACCTTC. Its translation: CASSSKQGPYGYTF. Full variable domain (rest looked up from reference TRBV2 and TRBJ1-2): EPEVTQTPSHQVTQMGQEVILRCVPISNHLYFYWYRQILGQKVEFLVSFYNNEISEKSEIFDDQFSVERPDGSNFTLKIRSTKLEDSAMYFCASSSKQGPYGYTFGSGTRLTVV.

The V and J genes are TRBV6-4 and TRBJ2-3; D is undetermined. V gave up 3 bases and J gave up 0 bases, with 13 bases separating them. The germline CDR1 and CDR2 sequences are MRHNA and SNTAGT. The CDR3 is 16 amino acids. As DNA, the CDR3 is TGTGCCAGCAGTGATATACGAGCAGGCAGCACAGATACGCAGTATTTT. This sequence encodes CASSDIRAGSTDTQYF.

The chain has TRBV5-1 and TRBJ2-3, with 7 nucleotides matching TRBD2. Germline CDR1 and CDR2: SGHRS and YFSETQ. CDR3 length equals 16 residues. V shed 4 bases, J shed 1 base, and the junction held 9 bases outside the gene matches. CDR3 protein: CASSLYRDYGTDTQYF. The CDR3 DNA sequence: TGCGCCAGCAGCCTATACCGGGACTACGGCACAGATACGCAGTATTTT.

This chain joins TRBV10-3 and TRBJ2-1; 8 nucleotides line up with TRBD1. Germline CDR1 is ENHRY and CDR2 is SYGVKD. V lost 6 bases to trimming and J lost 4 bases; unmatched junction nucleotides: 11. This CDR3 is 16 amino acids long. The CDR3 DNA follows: TGTGCCATCAGCGGGGGTTCAGACAGGGGATACAATGAGCAGTTCTTC. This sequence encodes CAISGGSDRGYNEQFF.

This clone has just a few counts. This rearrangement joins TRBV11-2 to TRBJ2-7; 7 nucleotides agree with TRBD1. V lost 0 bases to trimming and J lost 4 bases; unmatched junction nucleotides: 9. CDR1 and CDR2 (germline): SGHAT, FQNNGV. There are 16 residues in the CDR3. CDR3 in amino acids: CASSLDPAGGPYEQYF. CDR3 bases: TGTGCCAGCAGCTTAGATCCGGCAGGGGGACCGTACGAGCAGTACTTC.

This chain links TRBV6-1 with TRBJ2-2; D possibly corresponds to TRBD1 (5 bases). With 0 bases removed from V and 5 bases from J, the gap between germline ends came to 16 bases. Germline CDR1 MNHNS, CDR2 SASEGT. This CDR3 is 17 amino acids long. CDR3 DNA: TGTGCCAGCAGTGAAGCGTGGCAGGGAAAGAAGACCGGGGAGCTGTTTTTT. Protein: CASSEAWQGKKTGELFF.

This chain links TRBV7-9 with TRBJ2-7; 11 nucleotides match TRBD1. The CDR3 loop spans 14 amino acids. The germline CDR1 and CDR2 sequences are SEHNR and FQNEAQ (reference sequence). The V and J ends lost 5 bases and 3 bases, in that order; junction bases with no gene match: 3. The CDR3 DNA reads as TGTGCCAGCAGCGTTGGGACAGGGGGCTACGAGCAGTACTTC. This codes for CASSVGTGGYEQYF.

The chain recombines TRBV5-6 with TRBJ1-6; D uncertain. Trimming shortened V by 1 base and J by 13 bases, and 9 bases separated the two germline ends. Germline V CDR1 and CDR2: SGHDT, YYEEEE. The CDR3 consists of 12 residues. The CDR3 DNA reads TGTGCCAGCAGCTTGAGCTCCCATCCCCTCCACTTT. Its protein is CASSLSSHPLHF.

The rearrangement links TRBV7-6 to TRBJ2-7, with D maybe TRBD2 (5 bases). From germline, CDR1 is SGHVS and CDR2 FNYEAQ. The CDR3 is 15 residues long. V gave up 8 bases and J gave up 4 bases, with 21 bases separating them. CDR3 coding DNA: TGTGCCAGCTCAAAGGGAGACCCCGCCCTATACGAGCAGTACTTC. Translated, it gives CASSKGDPALYEQYF. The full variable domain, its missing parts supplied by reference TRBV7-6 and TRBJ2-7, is GAGVSQSPRYKVTKRGQDVALRCDPISGHVSLYWYRQALGQGPEFLTYFNYEAQQDKSGLPNDRFSAERPEGSISTLTIQRTEQRDSAMYRCASSKGDPALYEQYFGPGTRLTVT.

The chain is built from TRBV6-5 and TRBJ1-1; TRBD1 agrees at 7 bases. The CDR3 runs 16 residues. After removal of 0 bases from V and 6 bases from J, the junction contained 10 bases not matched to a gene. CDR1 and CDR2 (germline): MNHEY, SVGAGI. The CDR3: CASSYSITGVGAEAFF. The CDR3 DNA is TGTGCCAGCAGTTACTCGATCACAGGGGTTGGGGCTGAAGCTTTCTTT.

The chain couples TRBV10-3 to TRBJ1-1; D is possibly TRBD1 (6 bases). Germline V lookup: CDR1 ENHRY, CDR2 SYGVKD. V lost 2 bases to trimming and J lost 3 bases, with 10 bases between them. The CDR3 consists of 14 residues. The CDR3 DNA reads TGTGCCATCAGTGAGGCGGGGGCGCACACTGAAGCTTTCTTT. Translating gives CAISEAGAHTEAFF.

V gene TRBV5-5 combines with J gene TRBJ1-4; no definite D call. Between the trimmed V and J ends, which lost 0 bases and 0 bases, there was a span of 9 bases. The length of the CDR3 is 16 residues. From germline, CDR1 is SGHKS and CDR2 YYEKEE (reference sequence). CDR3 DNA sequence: TGTGCCAGCAGCTTGGTTCTCCTCGCAACTAATGAAAAACTGTTTTTT. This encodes CASSLVLLATNEKLFF.

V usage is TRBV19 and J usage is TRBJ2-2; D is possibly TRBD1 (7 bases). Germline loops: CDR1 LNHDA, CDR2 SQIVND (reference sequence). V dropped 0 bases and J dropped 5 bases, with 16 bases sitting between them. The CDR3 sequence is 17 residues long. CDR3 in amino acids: CASSIEARGDSTGELFF. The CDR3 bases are TGTGCCAGTAGTATAGAAGCACGCGGGGACAGTACCGGGGAGCTGTTTTTT.

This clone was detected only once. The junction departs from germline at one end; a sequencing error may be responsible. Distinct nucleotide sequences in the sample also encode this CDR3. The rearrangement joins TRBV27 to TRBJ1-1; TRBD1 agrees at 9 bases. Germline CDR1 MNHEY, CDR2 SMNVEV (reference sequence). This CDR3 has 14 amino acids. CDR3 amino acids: CASSSGQGNTEAFF. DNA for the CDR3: TGTGCCAGCAGTTCCGGACAGGGGAACACCGAAGCTTTCTTT.

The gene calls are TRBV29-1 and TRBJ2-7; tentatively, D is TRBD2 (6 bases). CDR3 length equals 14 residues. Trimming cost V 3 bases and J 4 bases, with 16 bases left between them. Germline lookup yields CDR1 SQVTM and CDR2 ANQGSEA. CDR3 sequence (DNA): TGCAGCGTTGAGCTGCCGGGAGCGAGGTACGAGCAGTACTTC. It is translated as CSVELPGARYEQYF.

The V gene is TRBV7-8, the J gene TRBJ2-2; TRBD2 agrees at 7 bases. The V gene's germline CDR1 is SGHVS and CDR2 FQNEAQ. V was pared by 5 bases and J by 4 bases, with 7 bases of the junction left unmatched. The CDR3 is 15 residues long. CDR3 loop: CASSRGASGTGELFF. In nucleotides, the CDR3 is TGTGCCAGCAGCCGAGGGGCTAGCGGCACCGGGGAGCTGTTTTTT.

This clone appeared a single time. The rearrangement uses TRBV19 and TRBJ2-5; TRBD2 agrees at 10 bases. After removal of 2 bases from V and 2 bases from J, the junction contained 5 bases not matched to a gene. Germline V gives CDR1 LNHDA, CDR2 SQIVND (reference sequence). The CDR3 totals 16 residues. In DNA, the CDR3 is TGTGCCAGTAGTATATACCTAGCGGGAGCACAAGAGACCCAGTACTTC. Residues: CASSIYLAGAQETQYF.

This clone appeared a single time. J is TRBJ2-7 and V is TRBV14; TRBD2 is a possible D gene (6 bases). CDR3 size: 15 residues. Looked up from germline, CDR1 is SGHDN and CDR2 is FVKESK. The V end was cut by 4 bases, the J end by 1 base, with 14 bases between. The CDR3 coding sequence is TGTGCCAGCAGCCTCAGTGGAGGGGCGTCCTACGAGCAGTACTTC. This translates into CASSLSGGASYEQYF.